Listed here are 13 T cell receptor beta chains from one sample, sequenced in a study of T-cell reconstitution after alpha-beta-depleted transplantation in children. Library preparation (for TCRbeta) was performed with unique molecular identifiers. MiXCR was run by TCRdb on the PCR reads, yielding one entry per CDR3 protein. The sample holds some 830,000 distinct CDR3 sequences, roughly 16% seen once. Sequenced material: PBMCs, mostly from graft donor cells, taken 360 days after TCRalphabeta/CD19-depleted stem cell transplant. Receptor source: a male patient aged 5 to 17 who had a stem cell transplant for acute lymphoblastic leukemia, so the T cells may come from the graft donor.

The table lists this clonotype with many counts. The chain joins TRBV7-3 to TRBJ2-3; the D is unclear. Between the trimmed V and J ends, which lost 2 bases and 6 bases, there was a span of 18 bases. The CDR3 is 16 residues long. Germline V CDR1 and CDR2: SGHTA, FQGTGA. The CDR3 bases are TGTGCCAGCAGCTTAGTTGGGCTCGCAAGGGTGGATACGCAGTATTTT. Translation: CASSLVGLARVDTQYF.

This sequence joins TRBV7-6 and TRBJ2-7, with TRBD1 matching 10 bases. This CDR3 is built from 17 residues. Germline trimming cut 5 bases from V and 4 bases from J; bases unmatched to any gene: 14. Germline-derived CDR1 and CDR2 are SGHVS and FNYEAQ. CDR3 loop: CASSRWKTGGVSYEQYF. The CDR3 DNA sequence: TGTGCCAGCAGCCGATGGAAGACAGGGGGCGTATCGTACGAGCAGTACTTC.

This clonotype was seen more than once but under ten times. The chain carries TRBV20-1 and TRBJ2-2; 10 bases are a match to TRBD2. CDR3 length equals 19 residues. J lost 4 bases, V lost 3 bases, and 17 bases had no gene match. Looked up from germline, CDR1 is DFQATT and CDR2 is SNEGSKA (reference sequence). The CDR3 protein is CSASKPFLASGRGTGELFF. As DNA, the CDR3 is TGCAGTGCTAGTAAGCCTTTCTTAGCTAGCGGGAGAGGCACCGGGGAGCTGTTTTTT.

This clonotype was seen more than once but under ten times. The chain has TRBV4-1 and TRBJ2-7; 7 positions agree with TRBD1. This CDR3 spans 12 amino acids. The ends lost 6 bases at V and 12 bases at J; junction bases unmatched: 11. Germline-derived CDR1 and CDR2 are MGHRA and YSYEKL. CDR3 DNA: TGCGCCAGCAGTCCAACAGGGGCCCCTCTGTACTTC. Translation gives CASSPTGAPLYF.

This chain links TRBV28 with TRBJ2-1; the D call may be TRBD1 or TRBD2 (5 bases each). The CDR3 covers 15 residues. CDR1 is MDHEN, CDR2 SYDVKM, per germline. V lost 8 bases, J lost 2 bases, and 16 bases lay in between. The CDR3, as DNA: TGTGCCAGCCTGGGGGTTGGGGTCACCTACAATGAGCAGTTCTTC. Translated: CASLGVGVTYNEQFF.

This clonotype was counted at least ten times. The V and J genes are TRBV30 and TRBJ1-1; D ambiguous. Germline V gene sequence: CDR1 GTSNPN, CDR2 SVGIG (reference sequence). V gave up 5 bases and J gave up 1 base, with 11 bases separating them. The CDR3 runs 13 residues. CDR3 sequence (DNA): TGTGCCTGGCAGAGGAGGCAGAACACTGAAGCTTTCTTT. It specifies CAWQRRQNTEAFF.

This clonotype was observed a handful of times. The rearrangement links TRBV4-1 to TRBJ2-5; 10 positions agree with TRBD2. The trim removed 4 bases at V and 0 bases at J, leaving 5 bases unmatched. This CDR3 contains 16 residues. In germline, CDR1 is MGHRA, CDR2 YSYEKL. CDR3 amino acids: CASSPSTSGYQETQYF. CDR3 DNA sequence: TGCGCCAGCAGCCCATCGACTAGCGGGTACCAAGAGACCCAGTACTTC.

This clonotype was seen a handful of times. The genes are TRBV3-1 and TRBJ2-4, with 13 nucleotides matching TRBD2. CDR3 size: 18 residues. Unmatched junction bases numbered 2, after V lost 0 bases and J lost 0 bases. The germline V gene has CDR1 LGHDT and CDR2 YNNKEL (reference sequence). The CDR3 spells CASSQELAGGIAKNIQYF. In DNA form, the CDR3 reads TGTGCCAGCAGCCAAGAACTAGCGGGAGGGATAGCCAAAAACATTCAGTACTTC.

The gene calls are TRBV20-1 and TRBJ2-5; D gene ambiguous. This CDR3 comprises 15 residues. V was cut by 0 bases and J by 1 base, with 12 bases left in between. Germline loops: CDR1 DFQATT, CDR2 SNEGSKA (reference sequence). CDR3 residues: CSARDVRLPQETQYF. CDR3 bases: TGCAGTGCTAGAGATGTCAGACTCCCCCAAGAGACCCAGTACTTC.

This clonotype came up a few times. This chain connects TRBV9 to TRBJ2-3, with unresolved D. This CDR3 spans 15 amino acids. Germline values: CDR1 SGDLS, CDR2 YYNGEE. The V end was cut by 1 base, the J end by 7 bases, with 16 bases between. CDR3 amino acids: CASSVFGDGTNTQYF. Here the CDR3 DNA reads TGTGCCAGCAGCGTATTCGGTGACGGTACAAATACGCAGTATTTT. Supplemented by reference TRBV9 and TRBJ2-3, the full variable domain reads DSGVTQTPKHLITATGQRVTLRCSPRSGDLSVYWYQQSLDQGLQFLIQYYNGEERAKGNILERFSAQQFPDLHSELNLSSLELGDSALYFCASSVFGDGTNTQYFGPGTRLTVL.

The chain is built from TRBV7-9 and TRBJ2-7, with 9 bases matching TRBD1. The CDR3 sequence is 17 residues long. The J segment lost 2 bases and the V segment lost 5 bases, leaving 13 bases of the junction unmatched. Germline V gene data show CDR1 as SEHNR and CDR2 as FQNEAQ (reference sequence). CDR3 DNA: TGTGCCAGCAGCCCCCATGTCTTTGGGACAGGGACCTACGAGCAGTACTTC. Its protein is CASSPHVFGTGTYEQYF.

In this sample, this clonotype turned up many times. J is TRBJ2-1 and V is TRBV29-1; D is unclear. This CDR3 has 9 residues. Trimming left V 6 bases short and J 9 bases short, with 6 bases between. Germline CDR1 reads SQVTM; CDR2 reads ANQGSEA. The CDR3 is CSVDFEQFF. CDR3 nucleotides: TGCAGCGTCGACTTTGAGCAGTTCTTC.

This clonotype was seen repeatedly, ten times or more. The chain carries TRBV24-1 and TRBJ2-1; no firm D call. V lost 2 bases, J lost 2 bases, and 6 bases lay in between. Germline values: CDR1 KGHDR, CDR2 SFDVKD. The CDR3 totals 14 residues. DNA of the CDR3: TGTGCCACCAGTGATTCCCACGCCTACAATGAGCAGTTCTTC. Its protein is CATSDSHAYNEQFF.